These 16 T cell receptor beta chains came from one sample sequenced in a study of T cell responses to AZD1222 COVID-19 vaccine. Libraries were prepared by immunoSEQ multiplex PCR; TCRdb keeps only in-frame clonotypes and omits some of them. Found here are some 200,000 clones, roughly nine tenths of them singletons; the top ten hold around 3%. The sample in question was peripheral blood, obtained 28 days after the second AZD1222 dose. These TCRs come from an adult who received the AZD1222 COVID-19 vaccine.

The chain joins TRBV2 to TRBJ1-5; possibly TRBD1 for D (5 bases). The CDR3 totals 16 residues. Trimming took 1 base from V and 2 from J, leaving 12 bases between them. Per germline, CDR1 SNHLY and CDR2 FYNNEI. For the CDR3, the DNA is TGTGCCAGCAGTGAAGGAGGGAAAGGGGGCAATCAGCCCCAGCATTTT. Its translation is CASSEGGKGGNQPQHF. Complete variable domain (other parts from reference TRBV2 and TRBJ1-5): EPEVTQTPSHQVTQMGQEVILRCVPISNHLYFYWYRQILGQKVEFLVSFYNNEISEKSEIFDDQFSVERPDGSNFTLKIRSTKLEDSAMYFCASSEGGKGGNQPQHFGDGTRLSIL.

The CDR3 is CASSPLGGSNYGYTF. The DNA of the CDR3 is TGTGCCAGCAGCCCGCTGGGGGGTTCTAACTATGGCTACACCTTC. The rearrangement links TRBV5-8 to TRBJ1-2, with a weak D call TRBD1 (5 bases). Germline CDR1 reads SGHTS; CDR2 reads YDEGEE. V was clipped by 4 bases and J by 0 bases, with 13 bases between them. CDR3 length: 15 amino acids.

The table lists this clone with a count of one. CDR3 coding DNA: TGTGCCAGCAGCCCAACCGGGACTAGCGGGAGGGCCCCGGATGAGCAGTTCTTC. It encodes CASSPTGTSGRAPDEQFF. This chain links TRBV4-2 with TRBJ2-1; 16 bases are shared with TRBD2. The CDR3 sequence is 18 residues long. Germline assignment: CDR1 LGHNA and CDR2 YNFKEQ. V lost 4 bases and J lost 8; bases outside the gene matches: 11.

Only a few counts were recorded for this clone. The chain is built from TRBV11-3 and TRBJ2-5; no reliable D call. The CDR3 is 14 residues long. V was clipped by 1 base and J by 0 bases, with 6 bases between them. Germline CDR1 is SGHNT and CDR2 is YENEEA. This chain's CDR3 is CASSLVGYQETQYF. The CDR3 nucleotides read TGTGCCAGCAGCTTAGTGGGGTACCAAGAGACCCAGTACTTC. Full variable domain (remainder filled in from reference TRBV11-3 and TRBJ2-5): EAGVVQSPRYKIIEKKQPVAFWCNPISGHNTLYWYLQNLGQGPELLIRYENEEAVDDSQLPKDRFSAERLKGVDSTLKIQPAELGDSAVYLCASSLVGYQETQYFGPGTRLLVL.

The chain couples TRBV3-1 (or the pseudogene TRBV3-2) to TRBJ1-6; 11 nucleotides line up with TRBD1. CDR3 length: 21 residues. V dropped 0 bases and J dropped 10; count of bases not matched to a gene: 20. Germline assignment: CDR1 LGHDT and CDR2 YNNKEL (reference sequence). CDR3 sequence (DNA): TGTGCCAGCAGCCAAGAATTATCGGGGGACAGGGGGTCAGGAATTGGATCACCCCTCCACTTT. Protein: CASSQELSGDRGSGIGSPLHF.

The V call is TRBV4-3, the J call TRBJ1-6; a weak D match, TRBD1 (6 bases). V lost 0 bases and J 5 bases, leaving 8 bases between the germline ends. Germline V gene sequence: CDR1 LGHNA, CDR2 YSLEER. The CDR3 is made up of 15 amino acids. CDR3 sequence (DNA): TGCGCCAGCAGCCAAGATACAGGGCATAATTCACCCCTCCACTTT. This gives the protein CASSQDTGHNSPLHF.

DNA of the CDR3: TGTGCCAGCAGAGGGGATGGCTACACCTTC. Encoded protein: CASRGDGYTF. The rearrangement uses TRBV3-1 (or the pseudogene TRBV3-2) and TRBJ1-2, with TRBD1 as a possible D gene (5 bases). V was shortened by 6 bases and J by 6 bases, with 5 bases between the two germline ends. From germline, CDR1 is LGHDT and CDR2 YNNKEL (reference sequence). The CDR3 runs to 10 residues.

The V and J genes are TRBV9 and TRBJ1-3; no definite D call. This CDR3 region has 15 residues. Trimming cost V 2 bases and J 0 bases, with 9 bases left between them. Germline V gene sequence: CDR1 SGDLS, CDR2 YYNGEE. The CDR3 here is CASSVTTDSGNTIYF. In DNA form, the CDR3 reads TGTGCCAGCAGCGTCACTACAGACTCTGGAAACACCATATATTTT.

This clone occurred many times. The chain couples TRBV4-1 to TRBJ2-7; D perhaps matches TRBD1 (5 bases). This CDR3 has 13 residues. V was clipped by 1 base and J by 5 bases, with 9 bases between them. Germline V CDR1 and CDR2: MGHRA, YSYEKL. The DNA of the CDR3 is TGCGCCAGCAGCCAAGTTATCAGGGACGAGCAGTACTTC. This gives the protein CASSQVIRDEQYF.

Details on this clone: Within the sample, other DNA sequences also encode this same CDR3. This CDR3 reads CASSLTGMNTEAFF. In DNA form, the CDR3 reads TGCGCCAGCAGCCTGACAGGGATGAACACTGAAGCTTTCTTT. J is TRBJ1-1 and V is TRBV5-1; 7 nucleotides match TRBD1. Unmatched junction bases numbered 3, after V lost 4 bases and J lost 0 bases. The CDR3 runs to 14 residues. CDR1 and CDR2 from the germline V gene are SGHRS and YFSETQ.

J is TRBJ2-1 and V is TRBV19; D not certain. Trimming removed 9 bases from V and 0 bases from J, with 12 bases in between. The CDR3 spans 14 residues. Germline lookup yields CDR1 LNHDA and CDR2 SQIVND (reference sequence). The CDR3 protein is CASSLSVSYNEQFF. The CDR3 DNA sequence: TGTGCCAGCAGCTTGTCCGTCTCCTACAATGAGCAGTTCTTC.

The genes are TRBV10-3 and TRBJ1-1, with D unclear. Trimming took 3 bases from V and 0 from J, leaving 5 bases between them. The length of the CDR3 is 13 residues. Germline V gene data show CDR1 as ENHRY and CDR2 as SYGVKD. Written as DNA, the CDR3 is TGTGCCATCAGTGACAACCTGAACACTGAAGCTTTCTTT. Protein sequence: CAISDNLNTEAFF.

This clone was seen only once. The chain carries TRBV10-1 and TRBJ2-3, with 13 bases that match TRBD2. The ends lost 6 bases at V and 9 bases at J; junction bases unmatched: 6. The CDR3 runs 14 residues. Germline CDR1 and CDR2: WNHNN and SYGVQD (reference sequence). Here the CDR3 DNA reads TGCGCCAGCAGAAGCGGACTAGCGGGAGAAACGCAGTATTTT. It is translated as CASRSGLAGETQYF.

The chain uses TRBV5-1 and TRBJ2-3; D may be TRBD1 (6 bases). Per the germline V gene, CDR1 is SGHRS and CDR2 is YFSETQ. There are 15 residues in the CDR3. V lost 3 bases, J lost 6 bases, and 17 bases lay in between. In nucleotides, the CDR3 is TGCGCCAGCAGCTCAGACAGGCCCGGGGCGGATACGCAGTATTTT. Translated, it gives CASSSDRPGADTQYF.

J is TRBJ2-7 and V is TRBV6-5; TRBD2 matches 12 bases. CDR1 is MNHEY, CDR2 SVGAGI, per germline. This CDR3 contains 16 residues. V shed 2 bases and J 7 bases; nucleotides not matched to a gene: 9. CDR3 loop: CASSYNPSGRAGEQYF. CDR3 in DNA: TGTGCCAGCAGTTACAACCCTAGCGGGAGGGCCGGGGAGCAGTACTTC.

The V call is TRBV28, the J call TRBJ1-6; 9 nucleotides agree with TRBD1. Germline V gene lookup returns CDR1 MDHEN and CDR2 SYDVKM. The ends lost 5 bases at V and 4 bases at J; junction bases unmatched: 6. This CDR3 has 16 amino acids. For the CDR3, the DNA is TGTGCCAGCAGTCTCAACAGGGGGCCATATAATTCACCCCTCCACTTT. This sequence encodes CASSLNRGPYNSPLHF.